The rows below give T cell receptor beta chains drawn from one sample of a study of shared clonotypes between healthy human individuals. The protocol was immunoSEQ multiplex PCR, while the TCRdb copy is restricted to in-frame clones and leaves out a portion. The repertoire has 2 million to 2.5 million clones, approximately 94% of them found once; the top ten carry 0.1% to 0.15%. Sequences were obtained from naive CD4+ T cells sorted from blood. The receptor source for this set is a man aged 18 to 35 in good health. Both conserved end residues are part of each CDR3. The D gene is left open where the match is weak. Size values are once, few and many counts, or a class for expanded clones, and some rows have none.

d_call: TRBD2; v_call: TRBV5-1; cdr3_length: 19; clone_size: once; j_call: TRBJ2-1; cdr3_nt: TGCGCCAGCAGCTTGGATCGACTAGCGGGACGTAGCTCCTACAATGAGCAGTTCTTC; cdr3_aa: CASSLDRLAGRSSYNEQFF
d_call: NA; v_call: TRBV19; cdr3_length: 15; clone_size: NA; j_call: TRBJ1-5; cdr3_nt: TGTGCCAGTAGCACCCTTTCTGGACTTAATCAGCCCCAGCATTTT; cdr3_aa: CASSTLSGLNQPQHF
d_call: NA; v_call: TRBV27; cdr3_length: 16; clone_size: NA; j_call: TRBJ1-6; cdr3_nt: TGTGCCAGCAGTCTCTCCTCGGGGCCTAATAATTCACCCCTCCACTTT; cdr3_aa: CASSLSSGPNNSPLHF
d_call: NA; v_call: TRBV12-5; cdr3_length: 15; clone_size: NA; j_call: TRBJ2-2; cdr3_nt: TGTGCTAGTGGTTTGTACCTTGGTGGCACCGGGGAGCTGTTTTTT; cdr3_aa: CASGLYLGGTGELFF
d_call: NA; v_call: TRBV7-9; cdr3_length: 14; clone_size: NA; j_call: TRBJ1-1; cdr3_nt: TGTGCCAGCAATGCGGGGTTTGAGAACACTGAAGCTTTCTTT; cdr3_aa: CASNAGFENTEAFF
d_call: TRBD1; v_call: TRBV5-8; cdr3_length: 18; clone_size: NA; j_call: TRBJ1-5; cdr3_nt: TGTGCCAGCAGCTTGCTTCTGACAGGGGGTCGCCAGTATCAGCCCCAGCATTTT; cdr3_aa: CASSLLLTGGRQYQPQHF
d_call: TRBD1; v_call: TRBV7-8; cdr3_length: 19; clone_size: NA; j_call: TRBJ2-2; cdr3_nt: TGTGCCAGCAGCCCCTTCTGGGAACTCGTACAGGGGCCTACCGGGGAGCTGTTTTTT; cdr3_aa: CASSPFWELVQGPTGELFF
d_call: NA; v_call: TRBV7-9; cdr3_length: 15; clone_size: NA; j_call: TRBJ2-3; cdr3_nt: TGTGCCAGCAGCTTAGTGGGGTTTAGCACAGATACGCAGTATTTT; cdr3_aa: CASSLVGFSTDTQYF
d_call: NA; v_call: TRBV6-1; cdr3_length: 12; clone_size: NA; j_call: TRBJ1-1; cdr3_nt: TGTGCCAGCAGTGTAAGAGGGGGGGAAGCTTTCTTT; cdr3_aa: CASSVRGGEAFF
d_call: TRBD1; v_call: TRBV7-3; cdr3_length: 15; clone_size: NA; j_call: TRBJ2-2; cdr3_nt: TGTGCCAGCAGCTTAGGGACAGGGAGGACCGGGGAGCTGTTTTTT; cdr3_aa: CASSLGTGRTGELFF
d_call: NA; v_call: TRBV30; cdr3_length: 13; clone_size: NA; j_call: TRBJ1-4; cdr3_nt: TGTGCCTGGAGTGTGCAGAGGAATGAAAAACTGTTTTTT; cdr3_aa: CAWSVQRNEKLFF
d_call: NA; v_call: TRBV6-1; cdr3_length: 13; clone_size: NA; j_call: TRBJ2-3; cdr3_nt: TGTGCCAGCAGTGTCCAGGGGTTCGATACGCAGTATTTT; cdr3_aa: CASSVQGFDTQYF
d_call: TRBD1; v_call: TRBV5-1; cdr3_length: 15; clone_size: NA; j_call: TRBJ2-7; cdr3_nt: TGCGCCAGCAGCTTGGCCGGGACAGTGATCTACGAGCAGTACTTC; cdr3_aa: CASSLAGTVIYEQYF
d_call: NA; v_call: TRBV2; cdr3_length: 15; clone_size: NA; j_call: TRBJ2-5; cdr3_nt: TGTGCCAGCAGTGGACAGACTGACGCCCAAGAGACCCAGTACTTC; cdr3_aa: CASSGQTDAQETQYF
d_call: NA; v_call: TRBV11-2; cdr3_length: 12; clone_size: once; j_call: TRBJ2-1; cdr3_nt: TGTGCCAGCAGCCCGATTGGAGGTGAGCAGTTCTTC; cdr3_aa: CASSPIGGEQFF
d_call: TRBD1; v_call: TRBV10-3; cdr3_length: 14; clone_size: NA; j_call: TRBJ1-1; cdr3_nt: TGTGCCATCTGGACACAGGGGGAGGGCACTGAAGCTTTCTTT; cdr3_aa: CAIWTQGEGTEAFF
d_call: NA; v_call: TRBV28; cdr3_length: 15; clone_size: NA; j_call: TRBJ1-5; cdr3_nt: TGTGCCAGCAGAACCCCACCGGGACACTCTCAGCCCCAGCATTTT; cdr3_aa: CASRTPPGHSQPQHF
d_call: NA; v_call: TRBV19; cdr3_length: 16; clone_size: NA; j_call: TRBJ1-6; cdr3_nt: TGTGCCAGCCAATCGCGCCTAGGGGATCCGGTATTGACCCTCCACTTT; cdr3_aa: CASQSRLGDPVLTLHF
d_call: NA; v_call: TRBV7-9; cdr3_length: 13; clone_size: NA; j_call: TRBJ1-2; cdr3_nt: TGTGCCAGCACCACGGACACCTTCTATGGCTACACCTTC; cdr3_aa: CASTTDTFYGYTF
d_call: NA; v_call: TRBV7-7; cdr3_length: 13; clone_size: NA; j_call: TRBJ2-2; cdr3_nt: TGTGCTAGCAGCTCTAGCTTGGCCGGGGAGCTGTTTTTT; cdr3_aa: CASSSSLAGELFF
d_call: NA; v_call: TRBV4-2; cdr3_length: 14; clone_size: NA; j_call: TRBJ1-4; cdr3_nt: TGTGCCAGCAGCCCCCGAACAGTTGGAGAAAAACTGTTTTTT; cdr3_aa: CASSPRTVGEKLFF
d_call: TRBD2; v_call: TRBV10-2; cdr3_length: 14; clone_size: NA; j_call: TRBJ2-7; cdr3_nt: TGCGCCAGCAGTCCGGGACTAGCGGGTTACGAGCAGTACTTC; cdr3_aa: CASSPGLAGYEQYF
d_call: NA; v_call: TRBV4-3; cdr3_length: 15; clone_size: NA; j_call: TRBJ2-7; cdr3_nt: TGCGCCAGCAGCCAAGAAAGGACGGGGAAAAGTGGGCAGTACTTC; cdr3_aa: CASSQERTGKSGQYF
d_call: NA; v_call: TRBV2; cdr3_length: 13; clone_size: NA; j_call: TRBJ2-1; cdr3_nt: TGTGCCAGCAAGGGGACTGCCCCTAATGAGCAGTTCTTC; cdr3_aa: CASKGTAPNEQFF
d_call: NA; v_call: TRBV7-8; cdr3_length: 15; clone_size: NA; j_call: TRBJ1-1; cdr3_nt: TGTGCCAGCAGCTTAGCGTTCCGGTTGAACACTGAAGCTTTCTTT; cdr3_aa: CASSLAFRLNTEAFF
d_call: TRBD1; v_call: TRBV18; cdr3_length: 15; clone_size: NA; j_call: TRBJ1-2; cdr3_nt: TGTGCCAGCTCACCGGGGACAGCCGAGATGTATGGCTACACCTTC; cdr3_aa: CASSPGTAEMYGYTF
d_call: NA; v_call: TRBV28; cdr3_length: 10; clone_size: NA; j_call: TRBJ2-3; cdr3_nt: TGTGCCAGCAGTTTTATGGCCAGCTTTTTT; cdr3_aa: CASSFMASFF
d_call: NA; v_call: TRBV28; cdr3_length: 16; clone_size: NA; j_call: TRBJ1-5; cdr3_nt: TGTGCCAGCAGGGCCCCTATGGGGGGAGGAAATCAGCCCCAGCATTTT; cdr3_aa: CASRAPMGGGNQPQHF
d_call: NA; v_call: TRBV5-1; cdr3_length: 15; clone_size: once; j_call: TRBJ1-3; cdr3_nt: TGCGCCAGCAGCTTGGACGGACACTCTGGAAACACCATATATTTT; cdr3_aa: CASSLDGHSGNTIYF
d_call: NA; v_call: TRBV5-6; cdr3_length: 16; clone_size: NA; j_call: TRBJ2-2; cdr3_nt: TGTGCCAGCAGCTTGCTGAACCGGCGGTTCACCGGGGAGCTGTTTTTT; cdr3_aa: CASSLLNRRFTGELFF
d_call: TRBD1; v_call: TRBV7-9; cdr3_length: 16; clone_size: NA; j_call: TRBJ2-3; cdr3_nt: TGTGCCAGTTTCCAACCGACAGGGAAGGGGACAGATACGCAGTATTTT; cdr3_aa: CASFQPTGKGTDTQYF
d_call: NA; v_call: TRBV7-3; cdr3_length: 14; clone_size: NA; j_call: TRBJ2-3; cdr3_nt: TGTGCCAGCAGCGATAGTTTACGACCAGATACGCAGTATTTT; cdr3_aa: CASSDSLRPDTQYF
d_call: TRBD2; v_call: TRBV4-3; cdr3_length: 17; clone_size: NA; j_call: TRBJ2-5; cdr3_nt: TGCGCCAGCAGCCAAGATCACGGACTAGCGGGAGTAGAGACCCAGTACTTC; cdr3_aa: CASSQDHGLAGVETQYF
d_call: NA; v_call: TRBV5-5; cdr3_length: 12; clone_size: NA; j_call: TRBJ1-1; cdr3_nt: TGTGCCAGCACCCCTCAGGCGGACGAAGCTTTCTTT; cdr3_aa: CASTPQADEAFF
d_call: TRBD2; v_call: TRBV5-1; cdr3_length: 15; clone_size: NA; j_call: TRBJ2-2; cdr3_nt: TGCGCCAGCAGCCCGACTAGCGGGGATACCGGGGAGCTGTTTTTT; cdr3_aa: CASSPTSGDTGELFF
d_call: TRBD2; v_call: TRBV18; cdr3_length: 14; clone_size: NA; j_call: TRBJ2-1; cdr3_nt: TGTGCCAGCTCACCGAAGACTAGCGGTAATGAGCAGTTCTTC; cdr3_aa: CASSPKTSGNEQFF
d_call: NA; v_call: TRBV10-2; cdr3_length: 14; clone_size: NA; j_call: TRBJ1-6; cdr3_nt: TGCGCCTCTAGAAACGGCCCTGAGAATTCACCCCTCCACTTT; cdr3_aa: CASRNGPENSPLHF
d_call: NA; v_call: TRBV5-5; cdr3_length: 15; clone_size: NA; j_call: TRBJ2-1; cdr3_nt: TGTGCCAGCAGCTTGGACGGGACAAAATACAATGAGCAGTTCTTC; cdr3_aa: CASSLDGTKYNEQFF
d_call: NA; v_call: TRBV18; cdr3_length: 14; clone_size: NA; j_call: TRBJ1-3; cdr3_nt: TGTGCCAGCTCATATCAGACCTCTGGAAACACCATATATTTT; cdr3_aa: CASSYQTSGNTIYF
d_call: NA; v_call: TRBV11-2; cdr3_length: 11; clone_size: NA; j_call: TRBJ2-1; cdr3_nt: TGTGCCAGCAGCTTAGGTGGAGAGCAGTTCTTC; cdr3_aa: CASSLGGEQFF
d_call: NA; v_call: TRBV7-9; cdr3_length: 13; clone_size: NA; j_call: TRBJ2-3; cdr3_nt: TGTGCCAGCAGCTTGGGACCAGAGGATACGCAGTATTTT; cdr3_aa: CASSLGPEDTQYF
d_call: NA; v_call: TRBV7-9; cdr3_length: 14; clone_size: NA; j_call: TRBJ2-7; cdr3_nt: TGTGCCAGCACCTCTCCGGCGCACTCCTACGAGCAGTACTTC; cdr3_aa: CASTSPAHSYEQYF
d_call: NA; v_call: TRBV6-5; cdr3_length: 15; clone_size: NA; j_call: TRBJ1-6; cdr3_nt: TGTGCCAGCAGTCGAAAGGGGCTAGATAATTCACCCCTCCACTTT; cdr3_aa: CASSRKGLDNSPLHF